This T cell receptor beta chain was profiled in a study of T cell repertoires in ileal Crohn's disease (dated by TCRdb to the late 2010s). With regard to the full study: The median duration of disease was around 8 years, and at the time of surgery around 36% of patients were active smokers. The study was conducted in parallel with a multicentre cohort built to find predictors of early endoscopic recurrence after ileocolonic resection. Postoperative therapy was given to about half of the patients, with thiopurines administered to about a dozen patients and anti-TNF agents administered to 18 patients. Every patient underwent surgery because of a complication, which was stricturing disease in 61% of cases and penetrating disease in roughly 39%. The M6 samples were biopsies of the neoterminal ileum collected during postoperative colonoscopy. Endoscopic postoperative recurrence was defined as a Rutgeerts score above i0. TCR repertoire analysis was performed in around 60 Crohn's disease patients drawn from a prospective multicentre cohort. The study sequenced 150 to 200 mucosal samples from 57 patients, taken at several locations on the surgical specimen and at postoperative endoscopy. Study-level results and caveats: Endoscopic recurrence was found to be associated with higher high-frequency clone percentages at surgery, and recurrence was observed in all patients with clonality above 26.8% (18/57). Only a subgroup of patients, of unstated size, had mucosal CD4 and CD8 T cells sorted and sequenced. The timing of postoperative endoscopy varied within the first year after surgery, and the median delay was 6.9 months. Compared with CD4 T cells, sorted CD8 T cells contained more high-frequency clones, which suggests that the mucosal expansions were mostly CD8. Compared with non-smokers, patients who were active smokers at surgery showed a significantly higher proportion of clonal expansions (roughly 24% vs 19%, p=0.02).

Regarding this clone: The clone's antigen remains unknown. Per-nucleotide qualities are absent, and no much larger clonotype sits a single base away.

The time point label here, explained by the study, means: neoterminal ileum biopsy at postoperative endoscopy, about 6 months after surgery. Eligible patients were adults with ileal or ileocolonic Crohn's disease who had an indication for ileocolonic resection. Whole ileal mucosal biopsies were kept frozen at -80 degrees C prior to DNA extraction. Genomic DNA was extracted from frozen whole biopsies using a TRizol-based method and was quantified with a NanoDrop 2000 spectrophotometer. Roughly 500 nanograms of biopsy DNA per sample were submitted for commercial TCRB immunosequencing. CDR3 regions were amplified from genomic DNA by Adaptive Biotechnology using a two-step, amplification bias-controlled multiplex PCR. In the first PCR, primers covered every V and J gene segment, and in the second PCR, barcodes and Illumina adapters were added. CDR3 libraries were sequenced using an Illumina instrument. The study's processing was this. Vendor-provided pipelines were combined with custom analysis of raw data in R/Bioconductor under R version 3.3.0. Clonality, which ranges from 0 to 1, was calculated as the inverse of the normalised Shannon entropy across all productive clones. High-frequency clones were defined as the repertoire share of the top 100 clones, retaining only clones passing a 95% confidence test. The Simpson index measured repertoire diversity, and the Morisita-Horn index measured overlap between samples. TCRdb took over this immuneACCESS table, retaining in-frame rearrangements with V and J assigned. Such tables are incomplete; in checked studies, under half of the missing clones stem from an unresolved V gene, and the remainder is unexplained. V and J calls and clone size are those listed in that table; D and trimming were worked out from the DNA. Here the sample has 12,000 or so clones; about four fifths occur a single time. The ten largest clones add up to under 15% of the sample.

In the germline V gene (reference sequence), CDR1 corresponds to MNHEY and CDR2 to SMNVEV. The trim is 6 bases for V and 4 bases for J, with a gap of 7 bases between the germline ends. The CDR3 has 11 amino acids, counting the end cysteine and phenylalanine. The read is trimmed to its CDR3 DNA, 33 bases read in frame from base 1. The rearrangement joined TRBV27 to TRBJ2-7; a weak D assignment points to TRBD2 (5 bases agree). The receptor comes from an adult with Crohn's disease. Input material: ileal tissue. In nucleotides, the sequence is TGTGCCAGCAGAGGGAGATACGAGCAGTACTTC. Its product reads: CASRGRYEQYF.